A single sample gave rise to the 18 T cell receptor beta chains below, sequenced in a study of T cell responses to AZD1222 COVID-19 vaccine. Libraries were prepared by immunoSEQ multiplex PCR; TCRdb keeps only in-frame clonotypes and omits some of them. Found here are 15,000 to 20,000 clones, just under 90% of them singletons; the top ten hold roughly 9.4%. The sequencing used peripheral blood, collected 28 days after the second AZD1222 dose. Every receptor here comes from an adult who received the AZD1222 COVID-19 vaccine.

This chain uses TRBV28 with TRBJ2-5, with TRBD1 matching over 12 bases. The CDR3 runs to 16 residues. CDR1 and CDR2 (germline): MDHEN, SYDVKM. The J segment lost 4 bases and the V segment lost 6 bases, leaving 9 bases of the junction unmatched. CDR3 region: CASRLGTGGFRETQYF. Here the CDR3 DNA reads TGTGCCAGCAGACTCGGGACAGGGGGCTTTCGAGAGACCCAGTACTTC.

As DNA, the CDR3 is TGTGCCAGCAGCTTAAGCCAGGCGCTGGATACGCAGTATTTT. Encoded protein: CASSLSQALDTQYF. The V gene is TRBV7-8, the J gene TRBJ2-3, with D hard to call. V was clipped by 2 bases and J by 6 bases, with 12 bases between them. Germline CDR1 reads SGHVS; CDR2 reads FQNEAQ. CDR3 length: 14 amino acids.

In this sample, this clone turned up once. The chain recombines TRBV3-1 (or the pseudogene TRBV3-2) with TRBJ2-5; 8 bases line up with TRBD2. V dropped 1 base and J dropped 7; count of bases not matched to a gene: 5. Germline lookup yields CDR1 LGHDT and CDR2 YNNKEL (reference sequence). The CDR3 length is 14 residues. The DNA for the CDR3 is TGTGCCAGCAGCCAAGTTTCCGGGGGGGGGACCCAGTACTTC. Translated, it gives CASSQVSGGGTQYF.

The V call is TRBV28, the J call TRBJ2-2; the D is unclear. Germline CDR1 reads MDHEN; CDR2 reads SYDVKM. V lost 11 bases and J 2 bases, leaving 12 bases between the germline ends. The CDR3 runs to 13 residues. CDR3 residues: CAAPGTNTGELFF. CDR3 sequence (DNA): TGTGCCGCACCCGGCACTAACACCGGGGAGCTGTTTTTT.

This chain connects TRBV6-4 to TRBJ1-1; no clear D. Trimming took off 3 bases at V and 5 bases at J, with 10 bases between the two ends. CDR3 length: 13 residues. The germline CDR1 and CDR2 sequences are MRHNA and SNTAGT. The CDR3 bases are TGTGCCAGCAGTGAAGAGATCACTACTGAAGCTTTCTTT. Protein product: CASSEEITTEAFF.

The V gene is TRBV5-6, the J gene TRBJ1-6, with D perhaps matching TRBD1 (5 bases). There are 16 residues in the CDR3. Per the germline V gene, CDR1 is SGHDT and CDR2 is YYEEEE. Trimming took 2 bases from V and 1 from J, leaving 10 bases between them. CDR3 sequence (DNA): TGTGCCAGCAGCTTTTGGGGGGGTTCCTATAATTCACCCCTCCACTTT. Amino acids: CASSFWGGSYNSPLHF.

The chain recombines TRBV5-4 with TRBJ2-3; D may be TRBD1 or TRBD2 (7 bases each). The CDR3 spans 15 residues. V shed 4 bases and J shed 3 bases, with 15 bases lying between them. Germline lookup yields CDR1 SGHNT and CDR2 YYREEE (reference sequence). CDR3 amino acids: CASSPSGGGTDTQYF. In nucleotides, the CDR3 is TGTGCCAGCAGCCCTTCAGGGGGGGGGACAGATACGCAGTATTTT.

The CDR3 nucleotides read TGTGCCAGCAGTTGGACAGGGGACACCGGGGAGCTGTTTTTT. Its translation: CASSWTGDTGELFF. The chain is built from TRBV6-2 or TRBV6-3 and TRBJ2-2; 9 bases align to TRBD1. The CDR3 length is 14 residues. V shed 4 bases and J 3 bases; nucleotides not matched to a gene: 0. In germline, CDR1 is MNHEY, CDR2 SVGEGT.

The gene calls are TRBV4-1 and TRBJ2-6, with a possible D match to TRBD1 (6 bases). This CDR3 is built from 16 residues. Germline loops: CDR1 MGHRA, CDR2 YSYEKL. V was shortened by 3 bases and J by 3 bases, with 12 bases between the two germline ends. The CDR3 region is CASSQSGVRGANVLTF. The CDR3 region has the DNA TGCGCCAGCAGCCAGTCAGGGGTACGTGGGGCCAACGTCCTGACTTTC.

CDR3: CASSHRWAGELFF. In DNA form, the CDR3 reads TGCGCCAGCAGCCACCGGTGGGCCGGGGAGCTGTTTTTT. The chain employs TRBV4-1 and TRBJ2-2; no definite D call. Germline V gene lookup returns CDR1 MGHRA and CDR2 YSYEKL. The V end lost 3 bases, the J end lost 6 bases, and 8 bases lay between the germline ends. CDR3 length: 13 residues.

This chain connects TRBV7-2 to TRBJ2-3; 11 bases line up with TRBD2. CDR3 length equals 16 residues. Trimming removed 5 bases from V and 7 bases from J; junction bases left unmatched: 11. Germline loops: CDR1 SGHTA, CDR2 FQGNSA. The CDR3 coding sequence is TGTGCCAGCAGCGTGACACTAGCGGGGGTGCGTCATACGCAGTATTTT. It encodes CASSVTLAGVRHTQYF.

The rearrangement links TRBV15 to TRBJ1-6; a possible D gene is TRBD1 (5 bases). Germline CDR1 and CDR2: LNHNV and YYDKDF (reference sequence). V shed 1 base and J shed 9 bases, with 13 bases lying between them. The CDR3 spans 15 residues. CDR3 nucleotides: TGTGCCACCAGCAGAGCTAGGAGGCAGGGTTCACCCCTCCACTTT. Translated: CATSRARRQGSPLHF.

The chain recombines TRBV5-1 with TRBJ2-5, with D unclear. The CDR3 covers 14 residues. The V gene lost 0 bases and the J gene lost 2 bases, with 8 bases spanning the gap. CDR1 and CDR2 from the germline V gene are SGHRS and YFSETQ. The DNA of the CDR3 is TGCGCCAGCAGCTTGGACCCGGTACAAGAGACCCAGTACTTC. Translated, it gives CASSLDPVQETQYF.

V gene TRBV12-5 combines with J gene TRBJ1-5; D perhaps matches TRBD1 (5 bases). This CDR3 is 15 amino acids long. Trimming removed 6 bases from V and 2 bases from J, with 14 bases in between. CDR1 and CDR2 (germline): LGHNT, FRNRAP. CDR3 residues: CASGLGAGGNQPQHF. CDR3 nucleotide sequence: TGTGCTAGTGGCCTAGGGGCTGGGGGCAATCAGCCCCAGCATTTT.

The chain has TRBV7-3 and TRBJ2-7; a possible D gene is TRBD1 (5 bases). V was shortened by 5 bases and J by 4 bases, with 12 bases between the two germline ends. Germline V gene data show CDR1 as SGHTA and CDR2 as FQGTGA. This CDR3 has 13 amino acids. The CDR3 DNA reads as TGTGCCAGCAGCGCAGGGCCAATATACGAGCAGTACTTC. Its protein is CASSAGPIYEQYF.

The V gene is TRBV19, the J gene TRBJ1-3, with 7 positions matching TRBD1. CDR1 is LNHDA and CDR2 is SQIVND in the germline V gene (reference sequence). The CDR3 sequence is 15 residues long. The V gene end was trimmed by 5 bases and the J gene end by 4 bases; junction bases not matched to a gene: 8. The CDR3, as DNA: TGTGCCAGTAGTCCCCAAACAGGGGTAGGAAACACCATATATTTT. This codes for CASSPQTGVGNTIYF.

The CDR3 loop is CASSQDLGRAREQYV. CDR3 in DNA: TGTGCCAGCAGCCAAGATCTCGGGAGGGCTAGAGAGCAGTACGTC. The chain links TRBV3-1 (or the pseudogene TRBV3-2) to TRBJ2-7; 8 nucleotides align to TRBD2. The germline V gene has CDR1 LGHDT and CDR2 YNNKEL (reference sequence). The trim removed 0 bases at V and 7 bases at J, leaving 8 bases unmatched. This CDR3 is 15 amino acids long.

This clone has a single count. The chain is built from TRBV6-1 and TRBJ2-2, with D perhaps matching TRBD2 (6 bases). The CDR3 consists of 14 residues. Germline lookup yields CDR1 MNHNS and CDR2 SASEGT. Trimming stripped 3 bases from V and 6 bases from J, with 11 bases between. The CDR3 region has the DNA TGTGCCAGCAGTGAGCTAGCGTCTGCCGGGGAGCTGTTTTTT. It codes for CASSELASAGELFF.